This T cell receptor (beta chain) was identified during a study of blood T cell repertoires in COVID-19. About the research overall: Sites across the United States, Italy and Spain contributed samples from acute and convalescent COVID-19. The analysed material was cDNA or gDNA that came from T cells, B-cell-depleted T cells, or PBMCs.

Authors' analysis steps: Estimation of nucleated cell counts relied on the amplification of reference gene primers. Method: immunoSEQ multiplex PCR; TCRdb's copy keeps in-frame clones and lacks some. V and J calls and clone size are given by that table; D and trimming were obtained from the DNA. Of tens of thousands of clones listed, around 85% are singletons. Looked up from germline, CDR1 is SGHTA and CDR2 is FQGNSA. Trimming left V 0 bases short and J 4 bases short, with 13 bases between. The CDR3 has 16 amino acids. Sequencing input: peripheral blood. This chain connects TRBV7-2 to TRBJ2-1, with TRBD2 as a possible D gene (7 bases). The source of this sequence is a man between 65 and 85 years old with acute or convalescent COVID-19. CDR3 sequence (DNA): TGTGCCAGCAGCTTAGCATCCGGGGGGCAGTACAATGAGCAGTTCTTC. Its translation: CASSLASGGQYNEQFF.